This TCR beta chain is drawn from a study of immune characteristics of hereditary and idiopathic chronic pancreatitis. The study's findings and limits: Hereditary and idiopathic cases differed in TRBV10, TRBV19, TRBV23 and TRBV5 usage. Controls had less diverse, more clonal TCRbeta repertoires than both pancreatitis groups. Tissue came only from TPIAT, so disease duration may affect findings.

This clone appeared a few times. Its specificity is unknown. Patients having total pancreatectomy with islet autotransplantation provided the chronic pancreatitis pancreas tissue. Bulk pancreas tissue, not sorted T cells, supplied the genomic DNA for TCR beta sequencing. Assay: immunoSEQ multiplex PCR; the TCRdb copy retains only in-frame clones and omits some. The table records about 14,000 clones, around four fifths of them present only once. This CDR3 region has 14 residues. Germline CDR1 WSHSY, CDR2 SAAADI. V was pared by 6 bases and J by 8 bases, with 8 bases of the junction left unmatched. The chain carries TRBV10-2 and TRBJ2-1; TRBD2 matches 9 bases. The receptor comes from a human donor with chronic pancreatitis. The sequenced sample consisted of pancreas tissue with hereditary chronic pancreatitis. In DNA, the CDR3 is TGCGCCAGCAGCTCCGGGACTAGCTTCCATGAGCAGTTCTTC. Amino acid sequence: CASSSGTSFHEQFF.